One sample yielded the 3 T cell receptor beta chains listed below, sequenced in a study of OX40 agonist ivuxolimab in advanced cancers. TCRdb's table, derived via immunoSEQ multiplex PCR, lists solely in-frame clones and lacks some. The table lists over 30,000 clones, roughly 82% of them singletons, with 1.8% in the top ten. Here the sequenced sample was CD4+ or CD8+ T cells sorted from blood, taken in a trial of the OX40 agonist ivuxolimab. Source of these receptors: an adult with an advanced solid tumor such as melanoma, head and neck, liver or kidney cancer.

A few counts support this clone. The chain employs TRBV27 and TRBJ2-1, with 9 nucleotides matching TRBD2. The CDR3 spans 17 residues. V shed 5 bases, J shed 8 bases, and the junction held 16 bases outside the gene matches. CDR1 and CDR2 from the germline V gene are MNHEY and SMNVEV (reference sequence). The CDR3 sequence is CASSPQVQVAGVDEQFF. The DNA for the CDR3 is TGTGCCAGCAGTCCCCAAGTTCAGGTAGCGGGGGTCGATGAGCAGTTCTTC.

V usage is TRBV5-4 and J usage is TRBJ2-1; 11 bases match TRBD1. This CDR3 contains 14 residues. Germline V gene lookup returns CDR1 SGHNT and CDR2 YYREEE (reference sequence). V was pared by 4 bases and J by 8 bases, with 5 bases of the junction left unmatched. CDR3 bases: TGTGCCAGCAGCGGGGACAGGGGGGGGTATGAGCAGTTCTTC. Its translation: CASSGDRGGYEQFF.

CDR3 region: CASSLEGAGEKLFF. CDR3 nucleotides: TGTGCCAGCAGCTTAGAGGGGGCGGGTGAAAAACTGTTTTTT. The genes are TRBV7-9 and TRBJ1-4, with 7 positions matching TRBD1. This CDR3 is 14 amino acids long. With V trimmed by 1 base and J by 7 bases, 3 bases remained unmatched. Germline V gene sequence: CDR1 SEHNR, CDR2 FQNEAQ (reference sequence).